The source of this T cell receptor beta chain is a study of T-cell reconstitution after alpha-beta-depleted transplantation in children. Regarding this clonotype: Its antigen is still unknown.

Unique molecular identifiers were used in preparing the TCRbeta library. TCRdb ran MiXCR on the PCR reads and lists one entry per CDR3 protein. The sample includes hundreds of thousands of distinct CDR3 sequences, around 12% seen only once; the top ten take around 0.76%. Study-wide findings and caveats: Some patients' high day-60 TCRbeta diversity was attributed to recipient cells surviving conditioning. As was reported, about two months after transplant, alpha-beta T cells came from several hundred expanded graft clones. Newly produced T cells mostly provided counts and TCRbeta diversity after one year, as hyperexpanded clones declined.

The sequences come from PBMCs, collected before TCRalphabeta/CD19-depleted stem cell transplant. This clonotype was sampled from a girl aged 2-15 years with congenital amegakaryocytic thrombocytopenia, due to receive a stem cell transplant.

CDR3 nucleotides: TGTGCCAGCAGAGGGGGACGGATGAACACTGAAGCTTTCTTT. It translates to CASRGGRMNTEAFF. The rearrangement links TRBV27 to TRBJ1-1; tentatively, D is TRBD1 (6 bases). V dropped 6 bases and J dropped 0 bases, with 11 bases sitting between them. The germline V gene encodes CDR1 MNHEY and CDR2 SMNVEV (reference sequence). The length of the CDR3 is 14 residues.